This TCR beta chain comes out of a study of cytomegalovirus exposure and HLA in healthy donors. Whole-study context: Of all 400 or so donors who were genotyped, roughly 81% belonged to the Caucasian-associated ancestry cluster.

PCR used 60 Vbeta primers and 13 Jbeta primers. This table comes from immunoSEQ multiplex PCR, and its TCRdb copy is limited to in-frame clones, with some not included. The sample yields roughly 160,000 clones, approximately 80% seen once. With regard to this clone: Antigen unknown.

Study results and caveats: Exclusion applied to some V segments, including TRBV6-2 and TRBV6-3, as they were indistinguishable. Reported results showed that the classifier diagnosed cytomegalovirus status with high specificity and sensitivity.

V lost 4 bases and J lost 5, with 15 bases in between. In germline, CDR1 is MNHEY, CDR2 SVGAGI. The CDR3 runs 15 residues. This sequence originates from a male donor in good health and CMV-seronegative. Sequenced input: PBMCs. This chain connects TRBV6-5 to TRBJ1-5; the D gene is possibly TRBD1 (5 bases). The CDR3 region is CASSFTGLVDQPQHF. CDR3 bases: TGTGCCAGCAGTTTTACAGGTCTGGTGGATCAGCCCCAGCATTTT.